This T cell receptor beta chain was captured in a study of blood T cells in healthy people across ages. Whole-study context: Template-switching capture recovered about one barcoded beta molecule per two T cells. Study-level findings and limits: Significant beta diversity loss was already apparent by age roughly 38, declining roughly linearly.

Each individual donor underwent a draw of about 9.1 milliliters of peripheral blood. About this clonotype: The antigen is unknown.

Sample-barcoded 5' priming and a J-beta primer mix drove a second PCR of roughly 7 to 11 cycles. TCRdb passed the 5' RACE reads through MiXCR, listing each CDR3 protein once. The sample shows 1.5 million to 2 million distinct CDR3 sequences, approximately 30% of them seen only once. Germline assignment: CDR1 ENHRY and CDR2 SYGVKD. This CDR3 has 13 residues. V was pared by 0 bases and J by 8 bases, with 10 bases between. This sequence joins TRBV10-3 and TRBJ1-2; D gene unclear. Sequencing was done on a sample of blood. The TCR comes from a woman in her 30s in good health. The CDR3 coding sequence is TGTGCCATCAGTGAGTCGGATGCGAAGGGCTACACCTTC. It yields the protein CAISESDAKGYTF.